This T cell receptor (beta chain) comes out of a study of technical replicates of blood from a few donors. Libraries were prepared by immunoSEQ multiplex PCR; TCRdb keeps only in-frame clonotypes and omits some of them. The sample includes about 84,000 clones, almost 98% seen only once; the top ten take around 0.18%. Germline V CDR1 and CDR2: MDHEN, SYDVKM. Unmatched junction bases numbered 14, after V lost 3 bases and J lost 7 bases. The CDR3 extends over 17 amino acids. Sequencing was performed on T cells isolated from PBMCs. This chain connects TRBV28 to TRBJ1-2; 10 nucleotides match TRBD1. The receptor was isolated from a human donor in good health. CDR3 DNA sequence: TGTGCCAGCAGTTTGCTGGGACAGGGGATTTCGGTAGGTGGCTACACCTTC. Translation: CASSLLGQGISVGGYTF.